What follows are 26 T cell receptor beta chains derived from one specimen sequenced in a study of T cells in Graves' hyperthyroidism and ophthalmopathy. The investigators amplified TCR beta CDR3 regions from RNA transcripts. HTBI primers were the set used in a first-round RT-PCR of the TCR CDR3. TCRdb itself ran the multiplex PCR reads through MiXCR, one entry per CDR3 protein. The repertoire has around 300,000 distinct CDR3 sequences, roughly 13% of them found once; the top ten carry 7.9%. Sequencing was carried out using blood. These receptors were obtained from a woman in her 40s with Graves' hyperthyroidism.

The chain uses TRBV6-1 and TRBJ2-1, with D uncertain. CDR1 MNHNS and CDR2 SASEGT come from the germline V gene. The CDR3 runs 12 residues. V lost 8 bases, J lost 10 bases, and 15 bases lay in between. The CDR3 reads CASRRAPGEQFF. The DNA for the CDR3 is TGTGCCAGCCGACGGGCCCCAGGCGAGCAGTTCTTC.

This clonotype came up many times. This CDR3 reads CSAISQGPGNTIYF. The CDR3 region has the DNA TGCAGTGCCATTTCACAGGGACCTGGAAACACCATATATTTT. J is TRBJ1-3 and V is TRBV20-1; weak D call: TRBD1 (6 bases). CDR1 DFQATT and CDR2 SNEGSKA come from the germline V gene (reference sequence). V lost 6 bases and J lost 2, with 14 bases in between. CDR3 length equals 14 residues.

This clonotype was seen repeatedly, ten times or more. The rearrangement joins TRBV2 to TRBJ1-5, with D unresolved. Germline V gene sequence: CDR1 SNHLY, CDR2 FYNNEI. The germline V and J ends were trimmed by 1 base and 5 bases, with 6 bases remaining between them. The CDR3 sequence is 13 residues long. CDR3 nucleotide sequence: TGTGCCAGCAGTGAAGATTGGGATCAGCCCCAGCATTTT. Amino acid sequence: CASSEDWDQPQHF.

At least ten counts were recorded for this clonotype. The chain couples TRBV27 to TRBJ2-2, with 12 bases fitting TRBD2. V lost 6 bases to trimming and J lost 4 bases; unmatched junction nucleotides: 3. Per the germline V gene, CDR1 is MNHEY and CDR2 is SMNVEV (reference sequence). The CDR3 has 15 amino acids. CDR3 nucleotide sequence: TGTGCCAGCAGGCAACTAGCGGGAGGCACCGGGGAGCTGTTTTTT. The encoded protein is CASRQLAGGTGELFF.

This clonotype was recorded at least ten times. The V and J genes are TRBV28 and TRBJ2-7, with TRBD1 identical over 9 bases. There are 14 residues in the CDR3. In germline, CDR1 is MDHEN, CDR2 SYDVKM. The ends lost 6 bases at V and 4 bases at J; junction bases unmatched: 7. The CDR3 sequence is CASSSGTGRYEQYF. Here the CDR3 DNA reads TGTGCCAGCAGCTCCGGGACAGGGAGGTACGAGCAGTACTTC.

Only a few counts were recorded for this clonotype. The V and J genes are TRBV9 and TRBJ2-2, with unresolved D. Trimming took 3 bases from V and 2 from J, leaving 5 bases between them. The CDR3 is 13 residues long. The germline V gene has CDR1 SGDLS and CDR2 YYNGEE. Written as DNA, the CDR3 is TGTGCCAGCAGCGGGAGTAACACCGGGGAGCTGTTTTTT. Its protein is CASSGSNTGELFF.

This clonotype was counted a few times. This rearrangement joins TRBV4-2 to TRBJ2-1, with 10 positions matching TRBD2. CDR3 length: 14 residues. Looked up from germline, CDR1 is LGHNA and CDR2 is YNFKEQ. V was clipped by 7 bases and J by 8 bases; unmatched bases: 8. The CDR3 DNA reads as TGTGCCAGCAAGGGGAGCGGGAGGGTCTATGAGCAGTTCTTC. It yields the protein CASKGSGRVYEQFF.

This clonotype was seen repeatedly, ten times or more. The CDR3: CASTQGHQPQHF. The CDR3, as DNA: TGTGCCAGCACCCAGGGTCATCAGCCCCAGCATTTT. This chain links TRBV12-3 or TRBV12-4 with TRBJ1-5; a weak D match, TRBD1 (5 bases). Between the trimmed V and J ends, which lost 7 bases and 5 bases, there was a span of 9 bases. The CDR3 is 12 residues long.

In its sample, this clonotype was seen many times. The chain carries TRBV19 and TRBJ2-2; D perhaps matches TRBD2 (6 bases). Germline CDR1 and CDR2: LNHDA and SQIVND (reference sequence). The CDR3 contains 14 residues. V was pared by 4 bases and J by 6 bases, with 12 bases between. The CDR3 protein is CASSRAGSAGELFF. The CDR3 DNA reads TGTGCCAGTAGTAGGGCGGGATCGGCCGGGGAGCTGTTTTTT.

Many counts were recorded for this clonotype. The chain carries TRBV28 and TRBJ2-7, with D perhaps assigned TRBD1 or TRBD2 (5 bases each). Trimming pared 5 bases from V and 7 bases from J, leaving 15 bases between. Looked up from germline, CDR1 is MDHEN and CDR2 is SYDVKM. The CDR3 spans 13 residues. The CDR3 reads CASSTSGRWEQYF. CDR3 sequence (DNA): TGTGCCAGCAGTACCTCGGGACGTTGGGAGCAGTACTTC.

This clonotype was seen many times. This chain joins TRBV6-1 and TRBJ1-5, with D possibly matching TRBD1 (5 bases). V was cut by 5 bases and J by 5 bases, with 16 bases left in between. CDR1 and CDR2 (germline): MNHNS, SASEGT. This CDR3 is built from 15 residues. The chain's CDR3 is CASSLSGTKDQPQHF. DNA for the CDR3: TGTGCCAGCAGTCTTTCCGGGACGAAGGATCAGCCCCAGCATTTT.

This clonotype appeared a few times. This chain connects TRBV18 to TRBJ2-1; TRBD1 matches at 7 bases. Germline V gene sequence: CDR1 KGHSH, CDR2 LQKENI. This CDR3 contains 14 residues. V dropped 3 bases and J dropped 7; count of bases not matched to a gene: 6. Written as DNA, the CDR3 is TGTGCCAGCTCACCTAACAGGGGAGAAAATGAGCAGTTCTTC. This encodes CASSPNRGENEQFF.

The rearrangement uses TRBV7-6 and TRBJ2-3, with 12 bases that match TRBD2. The ends lost 6 bases at V and 0 bases at J; junction bases unmatched: 13. CDR3 length: 19 residues. Germline V CDR1 and CDR2: SGHVS, FNYEAQ. Here the CDR3 DNA reads TGTGCCAGCAGAGACCTACTAGCGGGAGGTGCTTCTAGCACAGATACGCAGTATTTT. Protein sequence: CASRDLLAGGASSTDTQYF. The full variable domain, with the rest looked up from reference TRBV7-6 and TRBJ2-3, is GAGVSQSPRYKVTKRGQDVALRCDPISGHVSLYWYRQALGQGPEFLTYFNYEAQQDKSGLPNDRFSAERPEGSISTLTIQRTEQRDSAMYRCASRDLLAGGASSTDTQYFGPGTRLTVL.

The table lists this clonotype with many counts. V usage is TRBV3-1 and J usage is TRBJ1-2, with 7 bases aligning to TRBD1. Trimming took 5 bases from V and 7 from J; bases not matched to a gene: 7. CDR3 length: 13 amino acids. Germline V gives CDR1 LGHDT, CDR2 YNNKEL (reference sequence). The CDR3 sequence is CASSETGRGGYTF. CDR3 bases: TGTGCCAGCAGCGAGACAGGGAGGGGTGGCTACACCTTC.

This clonotype has ten or more counts. The chain joins TRBV12-3 or TRBV12-4 to TRBJ2-6; no definite D call. The CDR3 spans 17 residues. With 5 bases removed from V and 3 bases from J, the gap between germline ends came to 17 bases. The CDR3 loop is CASSKDVGSGGANVLTF. As DNA, the CDR3 is TGTGCCAGCAGTAAGGACGTAGGCTCAGGTGGGGCCAACGTCCTGACTTTC.

This clonotype was seen many times. This chain links TRBV28 with TRBJ1-5; 8 bases agree with TRBD1. With 3 bases clipped from V and 4 bases from J, the junction kept 5 bases outside the gene matches. Germline-derived CDR1 and CDR2 are MDHEN and SYDVKM. This CDR3 is built from 15 residues. The CDR3 coding sequence is TGTGCCAGCAGTTTCCTCAGACAGGGGAATCAGCCCCAGCATTTT. It yields the protein CASSFLRQGNQPQHF.

This clonotype occurred many times. The chain carries TRBV7-2 and TRBJ2-3; 8 bases map to TRBD2. The V and J ends lost 2 bases and 3 bases, in that order; junction bases with no gene match: 13. The CDR3 runs 18 residues. The germline CDR1 and CDR2 sequences are SGHTA and FQGNSA. The CDR3 protein is CASSLNWAGGSRTDTQYF. The CDR3 DNA follows: TGTGCCAGCAGCTTAAACTGGGCGGGAGGAAGTAGGACAGATACGCAGTATTTT.

This clonotype was counted ten times or more. The rearrangement links TRBV7-9 to TRBJ2-1; 10 positions agree with TRBD2. The junction had 10 bases not matched to a gene; V was cut back by 1 base and J by 7 bases. CDR1 is SEHNR and CDR2 is FQNEAQ in the germline V gene (reference sequence). The CDR3 length is 17 residues. The chain's CDR3 is CASSLEVGTSDRNEQFF. In nucleotides, the CDR3 is TGTGCCAGCAGCTTAGAGGTGGGGACTAGCGATAGGAATGAGCAGTTCTTC.

CDR3 sequence: CASRGQGEDTQYF. The DNA for the CDR3 is TGTGCCAGCAGGGGACAGGGGGAAGATACGCAGTATTTT. This chain connects TRBV2 to TRBJ2-3; TRBD1 aligns across 11 bases. Germline V gene data show CDR1 as SNHLY and CDR2 as FYNNEI. This CDR3 comprises 13 residues. The V and J ends lost 6 bases and 5 bases, in that order; junction bases with no gene match: 1. The whole variable domain, remainder taken from reference TRBV2 and TRBJ2-3, is EPEVTQTPSHQVTQMGQEVILRCVPISNHLYFYWYRQILGQKVEFLVSFYNNEISEKSEIFDDQFSVERPDGSNFTLKIRSTKLEDSAMYFCASRGQGEDTQYFGPGTRLTVL.

A note on this clonotype: A much larger clone differs by one base, so this may be a read error. Given the absence of the conserved phenylalanine or tryptophan at the CDR3 end, a read error is likely. The chain links TRBV11-3 to TRBJ1-5; tentatively, D is TRBD1 (5 bases). Trimming removed 5 bases from V and 0 bases from J, with 14 bases in between. Germline V gene data show CDR1 as SGHNT and CDR2 as YENEEA. The CDR3 totals 16 residues. CDR3 region: CASSPRTPVSNQPQHL. In DNA, the CDR3 is TGTGCCAGCAGCCCCCGGACACCAGTTAGCAATCAGCCCCAGCATCTT.

In its sample, this clonotype was seen many times. The chain joins TRBV11-2 to TRBJ2-5; 11 bases match TRBD2. The length of the CDR3 is 17 residues. The germline gives CDR1 SGHAT, CDR2 FQNNGV. V was pared by 1 base and J by 2 bases, with 6 bases of the junction left unmatched. The CDR3 loop reads CASSLALAGGLQETQYF. In nucleotides, the CDR3 is TGTGCCAGCAGCTTAGCGCTAGCGGGAGGATTGCAAGAGACCCAGTACTTC.

This clonotype was counted between two and nine times. The chain combines TRBV20-1 with TRBJ2-3; 11 bases map to TRBD2. The CDR3 length is 15 residues. Losses at the gene ends were 5 bases for V and 2 bases for J; bases not matched to a gene: 6. In germline, CDR1 is DFQATT, CDR2 SNEGSKA (reference sequence). CDR3 sequence: CSALPGLAATDTQYF. The CDR3 bases are TGCAGTGCTTTACCGGGACTAGCGGCCACAGATACGCAGTATTTT.

The rearrangement uses TRBV6-5 and TRBJ1-6; tentatively, D is TRBD1 (6 bases). The germline gives CDR1 MNHEY, CDR2 SVGAGI. The CDR3 spans 16 residues. Trimming stripped 4 bases from V and 8 bases from J, with 18 bases between. The CDR3 region has the DNA TGTGCCAGCAGTTTCCTCGGCGGACAGTCTGATTCACCCCTCCACTTT. This gives the protein CASSFLGGQSDSPLHF.

Ten or more counts support this clonotype. V usage is TRBV7-2 and J usage is TRBJ1-2; TRBD1 agrees at 7 bases. Germline V gene lookup returns CDR1 SGHTA and CDR2 FQGNSA. The CDR3 is made up of 14 amino acids. Losses at the gene ends were 5 bases for V and 8 bases for J; bases not matched to a gene: 11. The CDR3 sequence is CASSPGQALGGYTF. For the CDR3, the DNA is TGTGCCAGCAGCCCAGGACAGGCTCTCGGAGGCTACACCTTC.

This chain connects TRBV20-1 to TRBJ1-5; possibly TRBD1 for D (5 bases). The CDR3 is 14 amino acids. The V and J ends lost 1 base and 3 bases respectively, with 10 bases between them. In germline, CDR1 is DFQATT, CDR2 SNEGSKA (reference sequence). The CDR3 region is CSARGGADNQPQHF. CDR3 coding DNA: TGCAGTGCTAGAGGGGGCGCCGACAATCAGCCCCAGCATTTT.

There are a few counts of this clonotype. The V gene is TRBV13, the J gene TRBJ2-1, with TRBD1 matching over 10 bases. Germline V gene lookup returns CDR1 PRHDT and CDR2 FYEKMQ (reference sequence). The CDR3 is 15 amino acids. The ends lost 4 bases at V and 5 bases at J; junction bases unmatched: 5. The CDR3 is CASSSGDRGHNEQFF. CDR3 coding DNA: TGTGCCAGCAGCTCAGGGGACAGGGGCCACAATGAGCAGTTCTTC.